This T cell receptor (beta chain) was sequenced in a study of beta chain features in type 1 diabetes. Study-wide findings and caveats: All four CD4+ subsets of Type 1 diabetes patients contained TCRB CDR3s that were moderately but significantly shorter.

All of the isolated RNA was reverse transcribed, so expressed TCRB transcripts were sequenced. Generated by immunoSEQ multiplex PCR, the TCRdb table keeps only in-frame clones and is missing some. The sample lists 150,000 to 200,000 clones, almost 65% occurring once. Remarks on this clone: What it recognizes is unknown.

Sorted CD4+ subsets: naive, central memory, regulatory, stem cell-like memory (CD45RO/CCR7/CD25/CD127/CD95/CD27 panel). This TCR was sampled from a man aged 30 to 45 with type 1 diabetes. Sequenced input: naive CD4+ T cells from blood.

The CDR3 loop reads CSVLRTGNTGELFF. In DNA, the CDR3 is TGCAGCGTTCTTCGAACAGGGAACACCGGGGAGCTGTTTTTT. The V gene is TRBV29-1, the J gene TRBJ2-2; possible D gene TRBD1, 5 bases. V was cut by 5 bases and J by 1 base, with 11 bases left in between. The CDR3 contains 14 residues. Germline V gene data show CDR1 as SQVTM and CDR2 as ANQGSEA.